This T cell receptor beta chain derives from a study of blood T cell repertoires in COVID-19. The CDR3 covers 14 residues. The germline CDR1 and CDR2 sequences are KGHDR and SFDVKD. The V end lost 3 bases, the J end lost 0 bases, and 8 bases lay between the germline ends. Measured with immunoSEQ multiplex PCR; TCRdb has only the in-frame clones, and not every one. The table shows about 670,000 clones, with 75% to 90% occurring only once. Comment on this clone: Within the sample, other DNA sequences also encode this same CDR3.

Input material: peripheral blood. V is TRBV24-1 and J is TRBJ2-7, with no clear D. The receptor was derived from a woman younger than 30 with acute or convalescent COVID-19. The DNA for the CDR3 is TGTGCCACCAGTGATCCCGGTCGCTCCTACGAGCAGTACTTC. Translating it yields CATSDPGRSYEQYF.